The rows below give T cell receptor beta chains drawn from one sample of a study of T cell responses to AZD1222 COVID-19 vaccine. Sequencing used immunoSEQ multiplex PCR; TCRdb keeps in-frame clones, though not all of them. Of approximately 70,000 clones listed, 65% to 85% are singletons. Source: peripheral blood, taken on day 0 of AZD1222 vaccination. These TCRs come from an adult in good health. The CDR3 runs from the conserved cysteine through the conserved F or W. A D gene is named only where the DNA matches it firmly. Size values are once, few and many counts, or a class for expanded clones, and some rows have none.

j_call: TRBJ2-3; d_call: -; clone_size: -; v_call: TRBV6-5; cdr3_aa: CASSYSSGSSTDTQYF; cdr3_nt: TGTGCCAGCAGTTACTCTTCCGGGTCTAGCACAGATACGCAGTATTTT
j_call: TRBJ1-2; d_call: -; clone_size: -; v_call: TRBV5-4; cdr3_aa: CASSFRGNGYGYTF; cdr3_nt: TGTGCCAGCAGCTTCAGGGGAAATGGCTATGGCTACACCTTC
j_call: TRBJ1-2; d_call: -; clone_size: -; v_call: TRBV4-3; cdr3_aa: CASSPIQGYGYTF; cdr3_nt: TGCGCCAGCAGCCCAATTCAAGGCTATGGCTACACCTTC
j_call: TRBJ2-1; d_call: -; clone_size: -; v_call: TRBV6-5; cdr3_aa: CASLLVDEQFF; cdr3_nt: TGTGCCAGTCTCCTAGTGGATGAGCAGTTCTTC
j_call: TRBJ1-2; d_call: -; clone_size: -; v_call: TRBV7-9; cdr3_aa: CASSLAWSANYGYTF; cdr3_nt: TGTGCCAGCAGCTTAGCGTGGTCAGCTAACTATGGCTACACCTTC
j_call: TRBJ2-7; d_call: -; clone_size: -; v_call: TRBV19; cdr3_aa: CASSINSHYEQYF; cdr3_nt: TGTGCCAGTAGTATTAACAGTCACTACGAGCAGTACTTC
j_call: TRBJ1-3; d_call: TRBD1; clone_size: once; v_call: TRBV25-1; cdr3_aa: CASSEWGTEIGNTIYF; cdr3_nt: TGTGCCAGCAGTGAATGGGGGACAGAGATTGGAAACACCATATATTTT
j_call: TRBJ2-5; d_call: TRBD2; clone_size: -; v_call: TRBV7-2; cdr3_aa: CASSQGLAGGQETQYF; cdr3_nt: TGTGCCAGCAGCCAGGGACTAGCGGGGGGCCAAGAGACCCAGTACTTC
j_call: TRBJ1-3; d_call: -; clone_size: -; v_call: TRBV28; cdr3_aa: CASTDGQTGNTIYF; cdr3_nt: TGTGCCAGCACGGATGGACAGACGGGAAACACCATATATTTT
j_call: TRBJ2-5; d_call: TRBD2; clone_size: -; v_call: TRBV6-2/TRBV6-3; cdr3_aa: CASSFRGLALETQYF; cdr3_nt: TGTGCCAGCAGTTTTAGAGGACTAGCTTTGGAGACCCAGTACTTC
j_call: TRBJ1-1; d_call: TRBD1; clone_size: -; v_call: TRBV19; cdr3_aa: CASSIATGYTEAFF; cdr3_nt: TGTGCCAGTAGTATAGCGACAGGGTACACTGAAGCTTTCTTT
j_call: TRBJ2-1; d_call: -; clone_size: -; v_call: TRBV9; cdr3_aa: CASSRNTGFGQEQFF; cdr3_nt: TGTGCCAGCAGCCGAAACACGGGTTTTGGGCAAGAGCAGTTCTTC
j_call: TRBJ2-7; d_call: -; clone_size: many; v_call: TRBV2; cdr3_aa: CASSPGTSTYEQYF; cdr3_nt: TGTGCCAGCAGTCCCGGGACATCCACCTACGAGCAGTACTTC
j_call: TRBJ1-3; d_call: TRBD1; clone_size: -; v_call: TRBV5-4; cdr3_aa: CASSMDRGLANTIYF; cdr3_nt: TGTGCCAGCAGCATGGACAGGGGTCTCGCAAACACCATATATTTT
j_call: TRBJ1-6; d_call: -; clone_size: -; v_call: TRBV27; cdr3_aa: CASSYRPNNSPLHF; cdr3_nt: TGTGCCAGCAGTTATCGGCCAAATAATTCACCCCTCCACTTT
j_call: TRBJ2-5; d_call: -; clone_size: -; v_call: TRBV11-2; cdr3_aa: CASSLEGVSAGGTQYF; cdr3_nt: TGTGCCAGCAGCTTAGAGGGGGTTTCGGCCGGAGGGACCCAGTACTTC
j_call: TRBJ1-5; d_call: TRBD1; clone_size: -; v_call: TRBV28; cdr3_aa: CASNSPGGVYSNQPQHF; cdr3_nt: TGTGCCAGCAATAGTCCAGGGGGAGTGTATAGCAATCAGCCCCAGCATTTT
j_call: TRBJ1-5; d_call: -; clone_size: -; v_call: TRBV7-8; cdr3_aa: CASSLAQVHSNQPQHF; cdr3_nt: TGTGCCAGCAGCTTAGCGCAGGTACATAGCAATCAGCCCCAGCATTTT